Detailed here is one TCR beta chain. Its specificity is not known. This sample is drawn from a study of beta chain features in type 1 diabetes. Germline lookup yields CDR1 SGHAT and CDR2 FQNNGV. This CDR3 is built from 12 residues. V was trimmed by 4 bases and J by 9 bases, leaving 12 bases between them. Study-level results: There was a moderate but significant shortening of TCRB CDR3s in all four CD4+ subsets of Type 1 diabetes patients. Within the patient group, naive, central memory and Treg TCRB repertoires appeared more similar to each other than within healthy donors.

Every bit of the isolated RNA underwent reverse transcription, so sequencing read expressed TCRB transcripts. The repertoire was sequenced with immunoSEQ multiplex PCR; TCRdb's copy has only in-frame clones and lacks some. The repertoire consists of some 180,000 clones, with less than 15% occurring once and the leading ten covering 0.62%. Central memory, naive, regulatory and stem cell-like memory CD4+ cells were sorted by CD45RO/CCR7/CD25/CD127/CD95/CD27. J is TRBJ2-5 and V is TRBV11-2, with D hard to call. Sequenced input: central memory CD4+ T cells from blood. The clonotype was recovered from a young woman in good health. CDR3 sequence reads: CASSSTTRAQYF. CDR3 DNA sequence: TGTGCCAGCAGCTCGACCACCCGGGCCCAGTACTTC.